This is a list of T cell receptor beta chains from one sample in a study of shared clonotypes between healthy human individuals. Sequencing was performed with immunoSEQ multiplex PCR; in TCRdb, only in-frame clones are kept and a portion is missing. The sample lists 2 million to 2.5 million clones; about nine tenths were seen once. What was sequenced was naive CD4+ T cells from PBMCs. The origin of the receptors is a man aged 18 to 30 in good health. Some clones in this sample may be carry-over from other donors' samples. Each CDR3 is given with its conserved first and last residue. Fields, in order: V gene, clone size, J gene, D gene, CDR3 DNA, CDR3 protein. The D gene is left open where the match is weak. Clone sizes are given selectively: once, few, many, or a class where the clone is expanded.

V: TRBV19; size: -; J: TRBJ2-7; D: -; DNA: TGTGCCAGTAGTGGGCAGGGGCCTGGGGCCGAGCAGTACTTC; CDR3: CASSGQGPGAEQYF
V: TRBV4-3; size: -; J: TRBJ2-7; D: TRBD2; DNA: TGCGCCAGCAGCCAAGATTCATTAGCGGGAGGACTCGAGCAGTACTTC; CDR3: CASSQDSLAGGLEQYF
V: TRBV5-5; size: -; J: TRBJ1-5; D: -; DNA: TGTGCCAGTAGACAGGCAATGAATCAGCCCCAGCATTTT; CDR3: CASRQAMNQPQHF
V: TRBV7-2; size: -; J: TRBJ1-5; D: TRBD1; DNA: TGTGCCAGCAGCTTGAGACAGGGTAGCAATCAGCCCCAGCATTTT; CDR3: CASSLRQGSNQPQHF
V: TRBV7-2; size: -; J: TRBJ2-7; D: TRBD2; DNA: TGTGCCAGCAGCTTTAGCGGGACAGAGCAGTACTTC; CDR3: CASSFSGTEQYF
V: TRBV9; size: -; J: TRBJ2-5; D: -; DNA: TGTGCCAGCAGCGGGAGGGACTCCTTAATTGGGACCCAGTACTTC; CDR3: CASSGRDSLIGTQYF
V: TRBV27; size: -; J: TRBJ2-7; D: TRBD1; DNA: TGTGCCAGCAGTTGGGACAGGTCGACCTACGAGCAGTACTTC; CDR3: CASSWDRSTYEQYF
V: TRBV30; size: -; J: TRBJ2-1; D: -; DNA: TGTGCCTCCGCGGTTGGGTCCTACAATGAGCAGTTCTTC; CDR3: CASAVGSYNEQFF
V: TRBV5-1; size: -; J: TRBJ2-5; D: -; DNA: TGCGCCAGCAGCTTGGGTACGCGGGTTTTATACGGGAGAGAGACCCAGTACTTC; CDR3: CASSLGTRVLYGRETQYF
V: TRBV5-1; size: -; J: TRBJ2-3; D: -; DNA: TGCGCCAGCAGCTTGGGAGGTAGCACAGATACGCAGTATTTT; CDR3: CASSLGGSTDTQYF
V: TRBV13; size: -; J: TRBJ1-3; D: -; DNA: TGTGCCAGCACCAATCAAAGAGGGAACACCATATATTTT; CDR3: CASTNQRGNTIYF
V: TRBV7-2; size: -; J: TRBJ2-2; D: -; DNA: TGTGCCAGCAGCTTAGTATTGGTCGGGGAGCTGTTTTTT; CDR3: CASSLVLVGELFF
V: TRBV5-4; size: once; J: TRBJ1-5; D: -; DNA: TGTGCCAGCAGCTTGGAAGGGGCGCAACCCCAGCCCCAGCATTTT; CDR3: CASSLEGAQPQPQHF
V: TRBV5-4; size: -; J: TRBJ2-3; D: -; DNA: TGTGCCAGCAGCTTCCAACAGGGCCGAGATACGCAGTATTTT; CDR3: CASSFQQGRDTQYF
V: TRBV5-1; size: -; J: TRBJ2-1; D: TRBD2; DNA: TGCGCCAGCAGCTCACTCCCCGGGGGGGGGCAGTTCTTC; CDR3: CASSSLPGGGQFF
V: TRBV19; size: -; J: TRBJ2-5; D: -; DNA: TGTGCCTCCCGGCGGCAGGGGGGCCAAGAGACCCAGTACTTC; CDR3: CASRRQGGQETQYF
V: TRBV4-2; size: -; J: TRBJ1-1; D: -; DNA: TGTGCCAGCAGCCAAGGCAGGAACACTGAAGCTTTCTTT; CDR3: CASSQGRNTEAFF
V: TRBV19; size: -; J: TRBJ2-3; D: TRBD2; DNA: TGTGCCAGTAGTGAGACTAGCGGGAGAACCACAGATACGCAGTATTTT; CDR3: CASSETSGRTTDTQYF
V: TRBV9; size: once; J: TRBJ2-7; D: -; DNA: TGTGCCAGCAGCGTATACTGGCGGTCCGTTAACGGGTCCTACGAGCAGTACTTC; CDR3: CASSVYWRSVNGSYEQYF
V: TRBV7-6; size: -; J: TRBJ1-2; D: TRBD1; DNA: TGTGCCAGCAGGTCACCGGGACAGGGTCCATATGGCTACACCTTC; CDR3: CASRSPGQGPYGYTF
V: TRBV28; size: -; J: TRBJ1-3; D: -; DNA: TGTGCCAGCAGTCTCCCATCAAGTGGCAGCGCTGGAAACACCATATATTTT; CDR3: CASSLPSSGSAGNTIYF
V: TRBV7-2; size: -; J: TRBJ2-7; D: TRBD2; DNA: TGTGCCAGCAGCTTAGAAGCCCGGGGACTACCCTCCTACGAGCAGTACTTC; CDR3: CASSLEARGLPSYEQYF
V: TRBV25-1; size: -; J: TRBJ2-2; D: -; DNA: TGTGCCAGCGGTAGGGGGGGACAGAGCACCGGGGAGCTGTTTTTT; CDR3: CASGRGGQSTGELFF
V: TRBV5-1; size: -; J: TRBJ2-5; D: -; DNA: TGCGCCAGCAGCCTGTATAATGGCAAGGAGACCCAGTACTTC; CDR3: CASSLYNGKETQYF
V: TRBV19; size: -; J: TRBJ2-7; D: TRBD2; DNA: TGTGCCAGTAGTATAGATTCTAGCGGGAAGATCTACGAGCAGTACTTC; CDR3: CASSIDSSGKIYEQYF
V: TRBV30; size: -; J: TRBJ2-5; D: TRBD2; DNA: TGTGCCTGGAGTACCCAGCATGCGGGAGGGCCGCGGGAGACCCAGTACTTC; CDR3: CAWSTQHAGGPRETQYF
V: TRBV18; size: -; J: TRBJ2-1; D: TRBD1; DNA: TGTGCCAGCTCGCCACAGGGGGCAGGCACCTACAATGAGCAGTTCTTC; CDR3: CASSPQGAGTYNEQFF
V: TRBV6-5; size: -; J: TRBJ2-7; D: -; DNA: TGTGCCAGCAGTCCGGGAGACAGGACCTACGAGCAGTACTTC; CDR3: CASSPGDRTYEQYF
V: TRBV30; size: -; J: TRBJ2-2; D: TRBD2; DNA: TGTGCCTGGAGCCCGGGGGGGAACACCGGGGAGCTGTTTTTT; CDR3: CAWSPGGNTGELFF
V: TRBV16; size: -; J: TRBJ2-5; D: TRBD1; DNA: TGTGCCAGCAGCCAATCAGGGACAGGGTGGCAAGAGACCCAGTACTTC; CDR3: CASSQSGTGWQETQYF
V: TRBV27; size: -; J: TRBJ2-3; D: -; DNA: TGTGCCAGCACTTGGGCAGGGGCCTTGGATACGCAGTATTTT; CDR3: CASTWAGALDTQYF
V: TRBV5-1; size: -; J: TRBJ2-1; D: TRBD1; DNA: TGCGCCAGCAGCATCGCCGGGACAGGGGACAATGAGCAGTTCTTC; CDR3: CASSIAGTGDNEQFF